This T cell receptor (beta chain) was sequenced in a study of Graves' ophthalmopathy and Graves' hyperthyroidism. General study findings and limits: Ophthalmopathy cases were distinguished from stable hyperthyroidism by a 13-signature model, reaching over 85% sensitivity and about 81% specificity.

On this clonotype: Its cognate antigen is unknown. Germline is not matched at one junction end, which may reflect a read error.

With a duration under 3 months, ophthalmopathy in the donors showed moderate-to-severe activity, CAS ≥3 and NOSPECS ≥4. TCR beta CDR3 regions were amplified from RNA transcripts. HTBI primers served in a first-round RT-PCR, which a second-round multiplex PCR followed. Each CDR3 protein gets one entry after TCRdb re-called the multiplex PCR reads with MiXCR. The profile covers around 670,000 distinct CDR3 sequences, with 35% to 50% appearing a single time and 44% taken by the ten largest. The CDR3 is 13 residues long. Germline V gene data show CDR1 as SEHNR and CDR2 as FQNEAQ (reference sequence). The genes are TRBV7-9 and TRBJ2-2; D is possibly TRBD2 (6 bases). The clonotype comes from an adult man with Graves' ophthalmopathy. The specimen sequenced was peripheral blood. The CDR3 DNA follows: TGTGTCAGCAGCCCGACTAGGACCGGGGAGCTGTTTTTT. It specifies CVSSPTRTGELFF.